One and the same sample provided the 18 T cell receptor beta chains below, sequenced in a study of CD8 T cells in ankylosing spondylitis. Study-wide findings and caveats: Characteristic of ankylosing spondylitis blood, it appeared, was a TCR beta motif comprising about eight highly homologous variants.

The antigens for these receptors are not known. One entry per CDR3 protein, called by TCRdb with MiXCR from the 5' RACE reads. The profile covers over 600,000 distinct CDR3 sequences, with around a fifth appearing a single time and under 20% taken by the ten largest. The source material was blood, either unsorted or a sorted T cell fraction (not recorded which). The source is a male donor with ankylosing spondylitis.

The J gene is TRBJ1-1, the V gene TRBV4-1, with 9 positions matching TRBD1. The CDR3 is 18 amino acids. After removal of 0 bases from V and 0 bases from J, the junction contained 8 bases not matched to a gene. Germline V gene sequence: CDR1 MGHRA, CDR2 YSYEKL. DNA for the CDR3: TGCGCCAGCAGCCAAGATCCCACAGGGGGCAGTTTGAACACTGAAGCTTTCTTT. Protein: CASSQDPTGGSLNTEAFF.

About this clonotype: One junction end disagrees with the germline gene, perhaps due to a read error. The V and J genes are TRBV12-3 or TRBV12-4 and TRBJ2-5; D is possibly TRBD2 (6 bases). The CDR3 sequence is 16 residues long. The CDR3 nucleotides read TGTGCCGGCAGATCCCCCAGGGAGGATTCGGAAGAGACCCAGTACTTC. Translating gives CAGRSPREDSEETQYF.

The CDR3 DNA reads as TGTGCCAGCAGTGAAGGGGGGACTGGGCCGAACACTGAAGCTTTCTTT. Its translation: CASSEGGTGPNTEAFF. The gene calls are TRBV25-1 and TRBJ1-1; possibly TRBD1 for D (5 bases). The CDR3 extends over 16 amino acids. Germline V CDR1 and CDR2: MGHDK, SYGVNS. The V end was cut by 2 bases, the J end by 1 base, with 14 bases between.

This clonotype turned up a few times. The J gene is TRBJ2-2, the V gene TRBV20-1; D tentatively fits TRBD1 or TRBD2 (5 bases each). The CDR3 is 17 amino acids. V was shortened by 0 bases and J by 4 bases, with 18 bases between the two germline ends. Germline V gives CDR1 DFQATT, CDR2 SNEGSKA (reference sequence). The CDR3 sequence is CSARDWGRPLTTGELFF. The CDR3, as DNA: TGCAGTGCTAGAGATTGGGGGAGACCTCTCACCACCGGGGAGCTGTTTTTT.

The chain uses TRBV7-8 and TRBJ2-7; TRBD2 is a possible D gene (6 bases). V lost 1 base and J lost 2, with 15 bases in between. Germline V CDR1 and CDR2: SGHVS, FQNEAQ. CDR3 length: 16 residues. CDR3 coding DNA: TGTGCCAGCAGCTTAGTAGCGGACTTGACCGCCTACGAGCAGTACTTC. Protein product: CASSLVADLTAYEQYF.

This clonotype has only a few counts. This rearrangement joins TRBV7-8 to TRBJ2-1; D is undetermined. This CDR3 is 14 amino acids long. CDR1 and CDR2 (germline): SGHVS, FQNEAQ. Trimming removed 5 bases at V and 3 bases at J, with 11 bases between. The CDR3 sequence is CASSLTPIYNEQFF. Here the CDR3 DNA reads TGTGCCAGCAGCCTAACACCCATCTACAATGAGCAGTTCTTC.

This clonotype occurred many times. The genes are TRBV28 and TRBJ2-1, with D possibly called TRBD1 or TRBD2 (5 bases each). Deletions cut 3 bases from V and 2 bases from J, with 17 bases between. CDR1 and CDR2 from the germline V gene are MDHEN and SYDVKM. The CDR3 covers 17 residues. The CDR3 DNA reads as TGTGCCAGCAGTTTCCCCTGGAGGCAGGGCCCCTACAATGAGCAGTTCTTC. Its translation is CASSFPWRQGPYNEQFF.

This clonotype was seen a handful of times. The chain carries TRBV7-9 and TRBJ2-2, with D perhaps TRBD2 (6 bases). The CDR3 spans 13 residues. The germline V gene has CDR1 SEHNR and CDR2 FQNEAQ (reference sequence). V was clipped by 7 bases and J by 1 base, with 7 bases between them. The CDR3 nucleotides read TGTGCCAGCATGCGGGGGAACACCGGGGAGCTGTTTTTT. Translated, it gives CASMRGNTGELFF.

This rearrangement joins TRBV24-1 to TRBJ2-1; TRBD1 aligns across 11 bases. This CDR3 spans 18 amino acids. Trimming cost V 4 bases and J 4 bases; bases outside gene matches: 11. CDR1 is KGHDR and CDR2 is SFDVKD in the germline V gene. CDR3 loop: CATSDGQGASGYYNEQFF. DNA for the CDR3: TGTGCCACCAGTGACGGACAGGGGGCAAGCGGGTATTACAATGAGCAGTTCTTC.

This clonotype was seen at least ten times. The chain carries TRBV3-1 and TRBJ2-5, with TRBD2 as a possible D gene (5 bases). Germline loops: CDR1 LGHDT, CDR2 YNNKEL (reference sequence). This CDR3 spans 16 amino acids. Trimming shortened V by 0 bases and J by 2 bases, and 13 bases separated the two germline ends. The CDR3: CASSQDYRDIQETQYF. The CDR3 nucleotides are TGTGCCAGCAGCCAAGATTACCGGGATATTCAAGAGACCCAGTACTTC.

V is TRBV5-1 and J is TRBJ2-2; D uncertain. The CDR3 sequence is 17 residues long. From germline, CDR1 is SGHRS and CDR2 YFSETQ. V lost 2 bases and J 1 base, leaving 15 bases between the germline ends. CDR3 protein: CASSLSAGSWNTGELFF. The DNA for the CDR3 is TGCGCCAGCAGCTTATCGGCTGGATCTTGGAACACCGGGGAGCTGTTTTTT.

The sample holds a few counts of this clonotype. The chain employs TRBV5-5 and TRBJ1-2; TRBD1 might be the D (6 bases). With 5 bases removed from V and 12 bases from J, the gap between germline ends came to 20 bases. The germline CDR1 and CDR2 sequences are SGHKS and YYEKEE (reference sequence). The CDR3 contains 13 residues. As DNA, the CDR3 is TGTGCCAGCAGTCCCCCCCCCCTGGGGGCGGACACCTTC. Encoded protein: CASSPPPLGADTF.

This chain uses TRBV6-1 with TRBJ1-4, with a possible D match to TRBD1 (6 bases). CDR1 and CDR2 from the germline V gene are MNHNS and SASEGT. CDR3 size: 15 residues. V lost 3 bases and J lost 7, with 15 bases in between. The CDR3 sequence is CASSDVTGLLEKLFF. For the CDR3, the DNA is TGTGCCAGCAGTGATGTGACAGGACTTCTTGAAAAACTGTTTTTT.

This clonotype occurred a few times. Here the CDR3 DNA reads TGTGCCACCAGCAGTGGGGACAGCGCTGTCACAGATACGCAGTATTTT. The encoded protein is CATSSGDSAVTDTQYF. The rearrangement links TRBV15 to TRBJ2-3; 7 nucleotides match TRBD1. From germline, CDR1 is LNHNV and CDR2 YYDKDF (reference sequence). CDR3 length equals 16 residues. V shed 3 bases, J shed 2 bases, and the junction held 8 bases outside the gene matches.

This clonotype has a handful of counts. The CDR3 is CATSDQYNEQFF. CDR3 coding DNA: TGTGCCACCAGTGACCAATACAATGAGCAGTTCTTC. This chain links TRBV24-1 with TRBJ2-1; D is ambiguous. Trimming pared 4 bases from V and 4 bases from J, leaving 4 bases between. The CDR3 extends over 12 amino acids. Germline V CDR1 and CDR2: KGHDR, SFDVKD.

This clonotype was seen a handful of times. V usage is TRBV5-5 and J usage is TRBJ2-2; 14 nucleotides align to TRBD2. The CDR3 has 16 residues. The V gene end was trimmed by 4 bases and the J gene end by 8 bases; junction bases not matched to a gene: 7. The germline V gene has CDR1 SGHKS and CDR2 YYEKEE (reference sequence). In DNA, the CDR3 is TGTGCCAGCAGCCCGGGACTAGCGGGAGTTCGGGGGGAGCTGTTTTTT. Encoded protein: CASSPGLAGVRGELFF.

The V gene is TRBV27, the J gene TRBJ2-7; D ambiguous. Trimming stripped 0 bases from V and 0 bases from J, with 9 bases between. The CDR3 runs 15 residues. Per the germline V gene, CDR1 is MNHEY and CDR2 is SMNVEV (reference sequence). CDR3: CASSLSGRSSYEQYF. The CDR3, as DNA: TGTGCCAGCAGTTTATCTGGACGGAGCTCCTACGAGCAGTACTTC.

The CDR3 loop is CASRESGTSGRRNEQFF. CDR3 coding DNA: TGTGCCAGCAGGGAGTCCGGGACTAGCGGGAGGAGGAATGAGCAGTTCTTC. The chain recombines TRBV12-3 or TRBV12-4 with TRBJ2-1; TRBD2 matches at 15 bases. Trimming at V came to 6 bases and at J to 7 bases, leaving 10 bases not matched to a gene. The CDR3 loop spans 17 amino acids.